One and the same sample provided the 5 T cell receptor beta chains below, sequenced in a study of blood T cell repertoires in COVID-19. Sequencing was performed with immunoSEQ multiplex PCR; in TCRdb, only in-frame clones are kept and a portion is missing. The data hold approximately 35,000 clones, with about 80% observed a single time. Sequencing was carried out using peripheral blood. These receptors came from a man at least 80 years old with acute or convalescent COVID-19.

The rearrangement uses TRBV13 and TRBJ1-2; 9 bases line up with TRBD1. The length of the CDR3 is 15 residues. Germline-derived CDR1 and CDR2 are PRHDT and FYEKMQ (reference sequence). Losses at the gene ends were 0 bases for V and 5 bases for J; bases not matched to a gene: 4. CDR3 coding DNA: TGTGCCAGCAGCTTAGGACAGGGGGCGGGGTATGGCTACACCTTC. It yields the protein CASSLGQGAGYGYTF.

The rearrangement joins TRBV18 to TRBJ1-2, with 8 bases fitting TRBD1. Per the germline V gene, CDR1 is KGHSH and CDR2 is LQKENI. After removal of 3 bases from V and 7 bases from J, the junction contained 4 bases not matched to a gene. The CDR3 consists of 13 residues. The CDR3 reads CASSPDRVGGYTF. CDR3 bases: TGTGCCAGCTCACCGGACAGGGTCGGTGGCTACACCTTC.

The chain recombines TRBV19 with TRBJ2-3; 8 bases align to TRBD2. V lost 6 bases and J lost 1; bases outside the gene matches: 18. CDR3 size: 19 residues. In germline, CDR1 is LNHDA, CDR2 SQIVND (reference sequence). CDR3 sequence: CASSRSKAGGGLGTDTQYF. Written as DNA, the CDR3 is TGTGCCAGTAGCAGGTCTAAGGCGGGGGGAGGACTTGGCACAGATACGCAGTATTTT.

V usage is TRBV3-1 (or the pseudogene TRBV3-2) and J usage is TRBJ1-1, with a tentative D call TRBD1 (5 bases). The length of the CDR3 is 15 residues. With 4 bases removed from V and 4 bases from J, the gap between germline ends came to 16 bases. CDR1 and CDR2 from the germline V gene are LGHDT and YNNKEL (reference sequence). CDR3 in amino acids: CASSLHQGKSTEAFF. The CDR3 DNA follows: TGTGCCAGCAGCCTCCATCAGGGTAAGTCCACTGAAGCTTTCTTT.

CDR3 DNA: TGTGCCAGCAGGCCCGGGACAGAGAACACCGGGGAGCTGTTTTTT. This encodes CASRPGTENTGELFF. This sequence joins TRBV6-5 and TRBJ2-2; 7 nucleotides agree with TRBD1. J lost 1 base, V lost 6 bases, and 5 bases had no gene match. Germline values: CDR1 MNHEY, CDR2 SVGAGI. This CDR3 comprises 15 residues.